This entry lists 30 T cell receptor beta chains sequenced from one sample in a study of T cells expressing NK-cell markers. TCRdb derives one entry per CDR3 protein from the 5' RACE reads, leaving out DNA. Its table lists about 460,000 distinct CDR3 sequences. Sample: blood T cells: a sorted CD56 or NKG2C T cell subset, CD4+ or CD8+ T cells, or bulk PBMC T cells (not recorded which). All receptors derive from a woman between 50 and 59 years old in good health.

The chain carries TRBV4-1 and TRBJ2-1; TCRdb returns TRBD1, unconfirmable since there is no DNA. The germline gives CDR1 MGHRA, CDR2 YSYEKL. CDR3 size: 15 residues. Here the CDR3 reads CASSPAGQGGYEQFF.

The chain has TRBV7-6 and TRBJ2-1; absent DNA, TCRdb's TRBD1 call cannot be checked. The V gene's germline CDR1 is SGHVS and CDR2 FNYEAQ. This CDR3 has 14 amino acids. The CDR3 sequence is CASSLNPGGNEQFF.

Here the CDR3 reads CASSEGAVYGYTF. This chain joins TRBV2 and TRBJ1-2. Germline V gene data show CDR1 as SNHLY and CDR2 as FYNNEI. The CDR3 sequence is 13 residues long. Supplemented by reference TRBV2 and TRBJ1-2, the full variable domain reads EPEVTQTPSHQVTQMGQEVILRCVPISNHLYFYWYRQILGQKVEFLVSFYNNEISEKSEIFDDQFSVERPDGSNFTLKIRSTKLEDSAMYFCASSEGAVYGYTFGSGTRLTVV.

V is TRBV25-1 and J is TRBJ2-1; no DNA is available, so the TRBD2 call from TCRdb remains unchecked. The germline CDR1 and CDR2 sequences are MGHDK and SYGVNS. The CDR3 has 14 residues. CDR3 sequence: CASLSDSSYNEQFF.

This rearrangement joins TRBV11-3 to TRBJ2-1; as DNA is missing, the TRBD1 call by TCRdb cannot be tested. Germline V gives CDR1 SGHNT, CDR2 YENEEA. CDR3 length equals 15 residues. Here the CDR3 reads CASSSGGAVRNEQFF.

The V gene is TRBV2, the J gene TRBJ1-1. The CDR3 loop spans 14 amino acids. Germline-derived CDR1 and CDR2 are SNHLY and FYNNEI. The CDR3 spells CASSVGKTNTEAFF.

The chain links TRBV5-1 to TRBJ2-3; without DNA, the TCRdb call of TRBD2 cannot be checked. Germline loops: CDR1 SGHRS, CDR2 YFSETQ. The CDR3 length is 17 residues. CDR3 amino acids: CASSPPGLAGVPDTQYF. The whole variable domain, remainder taken from reference TRBV5-1 and TRBJ2-3, is KAGVTQTPRYLIKTRGQQVTLSCSPISGHRSVSWYQQTPGQGLQFLFEYFSETQRNKGNFPGRFSGRQFSNSRSEMNVSTLELGDSALYLCASSPPGLAGVPDTQYFGPGTRLTVL.

The chain has TRBV4-2 and TRBJ2-1; TCRdb proposes TRBD1, but this gene call is untestable without DNA. This CDR3 has 15 residues. Germline assignment: CDR1 LGHNA and CDR2 YNFKEQ. CDR3 protein: CASTPLGESSDEQFF.

The rearrangement uses TRBV6-5 and TRBJ2-2; TCRdb returns TRBD1, unconfirmable since there is no DNA. Germline V gene lookup returns CDR1 MNHEY and CDR2 SVGAGI. The CDR3 length is 16 residues. The CDR3 is CASRSGLGGNTGELFF.

The chain joins TRBV24-1 to TRBJ2-2; TCRdb's D gene call, TRBD2, goes unchecked for lack of DNA. From germline, CDR1 is KGHDR and CDR2 SFDVKD. The CDR3 length is 18 residues. CDR3 protein: CATSEPGLAGANTGELFF.

This chain links TRBV12-3 or TRBV12-4 with TRBJ1-2; the D call from TCRdb, TRBD1, cannot be confirmed without DNA. This CDR3 is built from 12 residues. The CDR3 sequence: CASSSSGGGYTF.

This sequence joins TRBV6-5 and TRBJ1-2; there is no DNA to check the TCRdb D call of TRBD1. The CDR3 has 12 amino acids. The germline V gene has CDR1 MNHEY and CDR2 SVGAGI. The CDR3 loop is CASSQGLDGYTF.

The chain is built from TRBV5-1 and TRBJ1-4; TCRdb designates TRBD1, a call that cannot be tested without DNA. The CDR3 length is 14 residues. Looked up from germline, CDR1 is SGHRS and CDR2 is YFSETQ. CDR3 amino acids: CASSLVGGTEKLFF.

The chain is built from TRBV6-5 and TRBJ1-1; TCRdb names TRBD1, which stays unverified in the absence of DNA. Germline CDR1 and CDR2: MNHEY and SVGAGI. This CDR3 region has 15 residues. CDR3 residues: CASSYGGPASWGAFF.

This chain links TRBV5-1 with TRBJ2-3; the TRBD1 assignment by TCRdb is unverifiable without DNA. CDR1 and CDR2 (germline): SGHRS, YFSETQ. This CDR3 region has 18 residues. The CDR3 reads CASSLAGDRGLRTDTQYF.

The chain uses TRBV5-5 and TRBJ2-1; the D call of TRBD2 rests on TCRdb alone, since no DNA is present to check it. Germline V gives CDR1 SGHKS, CDR2 YYEKEE (reference sequence). The CDR3 extends over 16 amino acids. The CDR3 region is CASSGRLAGGVDEQFF.

The J gene is TRBJ2-5, the V gene TRBV3-1. Germline loops: CDR1 LGHDT, CDR2 YNNKEL (reference sequence). The length of the CDR3 is 17 residues. CDR3 sequence: CASSQLIFPSSQETQYF.

CDR3 region: CASSPVGTGMLWRANVLTF. The V and J genes are TRBV5-1 and TRBJ2-6; there is no DNA to check the TCRdb D call of TRBD1. The CDR3 sequence is 19 residues long. Germline CDR1 SGHRS, CDR2 YFSETQ.

J is TRBJ2-5 and V is TRBV12-3 or TRBV12-4; TCRdb's D gene call, TRBD1, goes unchecked for lack of DNA. There are 15 residues in the CDR3. The CDR3 loop reads CASSLNGGGRETQYF.

This chain joins TRBV24-1 and TRBJ2-5; lacking DNA, the TRBD2 call made by TCRdb goes unchecked. Germline V gene data show CDR1 as KGHDR and CDR2 as SFDVKD. The CDR3 runs 15 residues. CDR3 amino acids: CATSDPAGRQETQYF.

The V call is TRBV20-1, the J call TRBJ1-2; lacking DNA, the TRBD1 call made by TCRdb goes unchecked. Germline V lookup: CDR1 DFQATT, CDR2 SNEGSKA (reference sequence). The CDR3 contains 14 residues. CDR3 sequence reads: CSARGRGPTYGYTF.

V and J are TRBV7-7 and TRBJ2-1; without DNA, the TCRdb call of TRBD2 cannot be checked. The germline V gene has CDR1 SSHAT and CDR2 FNYEAQ (reference sequence). This CDR3 region has 15 residues. The CDR3 loop reads CASSLGLSAYNEQFF. The complete variable domain, with remaining parts taken from reference TRBV7-7 and TRBJ2-1, reads GAGVSQSPRYKVTKRGQDVTLRCDPISSHATLYWYQQALGQGPEFLTYFNYEAQPDKSGLPSDRFSAERPEGSISTLTIQRTEQRDSAMYRCASSLGLSAYNEQFFGPGTRLTVL.

The rearrangement links TRBV7-2 to TRBJ2-1; with no DNA, the TCRdb D assignment of TRBD1 cannot be verified. The CDR3 totals 13 residues. Germline CDR1 is SGHTA and CDR2 is FQGNSA. The CDR3 loop reads CASSLVETDEQFF.

V usage is TRBV5-5 and J usage is TRBJ2-2. The CDR3 runs to 15 residues. From germline, CDR1 is SGHKS and CDR2 YYEKEE (reference sequence). CDR3 protein: CASSLDRVTTGELFF.

The genes are TRBV3-1 and TRBJ1-6; TCRdb gives TRBD1 as the D gene, but with no DNA this cannot be confirmed. This CDR3 spans 12 amino acids. Germline CDR1 LGHDT, CDR2 YNNKEL (reference sequence). CDR3 sequence reads: CASPRGDSPLHF.

The chain links TRBV6-1 to TRBJ2-1; the TRBD2 assignment by TCRdb is unverifiable without DNA. The CDR3 sequence is 14 residues long. Germline V gene sequence: CDR1 MNHNS, CDR2 SASEGT. The CDR3 region is CASSVRLAGVSQFF.

V gene TRBV11-2 combines with J gene TRBJ1-1. Germline loops: CDR1 SGHAT, CDR2 FQNNGV. CDR3 length: 11 amino acids. CDR3 loop: CASTLSTEAFF.

This chain links TRBV6-5 with TRBJ1-5. The CDR3 spans 14 residues. Germline CDR1 MNHEY, CDR2 SVGAGI. CDR3 amino acids: CASSYRAPNQPQHF.

The V gene is TRBV5-1, the J gene TRBJ2-2; lacking DNA, the TRBD2 call made by TCRdb goes unchecked. Germline CDR1 SGHRS, CDR2 YFSETQ. The CDR3 extends over 20 amino acids. CDR3 protein: CASSRAPGLAGGMSTGELFF.

The V gene is TRBV20-1, the J gene TRBJ2-5; TCRdb proposes TRBD2, but this gene call is untestable without DNA. CDR1 and CDR2 from the germline V gene are DFQATT and SNEGSKA (reference sequence). The CDR3 spans 15 residues. CDR3 amino acids: CSASRLAGHIETQYF.